This TCR beta chain stems from a study of post-analysis software for immune sequencing data. Study observations and caveats: Controls showed significantly higher normalized Chao1 diversity than did multiple sclerosis patients. Patients carried roughly 5 TRBV segments more frequently than controls did, and TRBV5-6, TRBV5-1 and TRBV20-1 were among them. By F measure, samples from a shared preparation batch strongly co-clustered.

A remark on this clonotype: Its antigen is currently unknown.

Unique molecular identifiers featured in each of the TCR beta cDNA libraries. TCRdb itself ran the PCR reads through MiXCR, one entry per CDR3 protein. Of about 820,000 distinct CDR3 sequences listed, about 53% are singletons. V was shortened by 2 bases and J by 8 bases, with 15 bases between the two germline ends. CDR1 and CDR2 (germline): DFQATT, SNEGSKA (reference sequence). The CDR3 sequence is 13 residues long. This TCR was recovered from a girl aged 10 to 17 with multiple sclerosis. Sequencing was performed on blood. The chain links TRBV20-1 to TRBJ1-2; D is possibly TRBD1 (5 bases). Here the CDR3 reads CSARPGSLSGYTF. CDR3 nucleotides: TGCAGTGCTAGACCAGGGAGCCTATCCGGCTACACCTTC.